This TCR beta chain was documented in a study of T cells after yellow fever vaccination. About the research overall: Low-cell-number fractions underwent preparation using SMART-Seq v4 Ultra Low Input. Study-level findings and limits: High-abundance clonotypes from the bulk population could contaminate FACS-sorted repertoires. Although the secondary response was weaker, it peaked faster, at day 5 versus 15. In post-booster samples, most primary-vaccination clones reappeared (approximately 96% CD4, 88% CD8).

In TCRdb, the 5' RACE reads were re-called with MiXCR into one record per CDR3 protein. Of 300,000 to 400,000 distinct CDR3 sequences in the sample, roughly 8.7% were seen once. The CDR3 runs to 15 residues. CDR1 SGHKS and CDR2 YYEKEE come from the germline V gene (reference sequence). V was cut by 2 bases and J by 4 bases, with 13 bases left in between. Many counts were recorded for this clonotype. What it binds is not known. The sample was PBMCs, taken on the day of the first yellow fever vaccination. The chain combines TRBV5-5 with TRBJ2-1; tentatively, D is TRBD2 (6 bases). This clonotype was sampled from a young man who received the YFV17D yellow fever vaccine. CDR3 nucleotides: TGTGCCAGCAGCTTTTGGCGGGGTGGGTACAATGAGCAGTTCTTC. Translation: CASSFWRGGYNEQFF.